A single sample gave rise to the 30 T cell receptor beta chains below, sequenced in a study of T cells in Graves' hyperthyroidism and ophthalmopathy. The CDR3 regions of TCR beta were amplified from RNA transcripts. TCR CDR3 regions were first amplified by RT-PCR with HTBI primers. One entry per CDR3 protein results from TCRdb running MiXCR on the multiplex PCR reads. The repertoire holds fewer than 550,000 distinct CDR3 sequences, with around 14% as singletons. The sample comprised blood. The receptor source for this set is a woman aged 18-35 years with Graves' hyperthyroidism.

The sample holds many counts of this clonotype. The chain couples TRBV27 to TRBJ1-5; TRBD1 matches 7 bases. The J segment lost 6 bases and the V segment lost 6 bases, leaving 8 bases of the junction unmatched. This CDR3 is 14 amino acids long. Germline CDR1 and CDR2: MNHEY and SMNVEV (reference sequence). The CDR3 sequence: CASRTGSSGQPQHF. CDR3 nucleotide sequence: TGTGCCAGCAGGACAGGGAGCTCGGGTCAGCCCCAGCATTTT.

This clonotype was observed at least ten times. This chain links TRBV3-1 with TRBJ2-1; D perhaps matches TRBD2 (6 bases). Germline V gives CDR1 LGHDT, CDR2 YNNKEL (reference sequence). V lost 1 base, J lost 15 bases, and 25 bases lay in between. The CDR3 loop spans 16 amino acids. CDR3 nucleotides: TGTGCCAGCAGCCAAGGTTATACTATGGGTGGAGGGGATCCGTTCTTC. The encoded protein is CASSQGYTMGGGDPFF.

Many counts were recorded for this clonotype. This rearrangement joins TRBV29-1 to TRBJ1-1, with D tentatively TRBD1 (6 bases). CDR1 and CDR2 (germline): SQVTM, ANQGSEA. V was cut by 3 bases and J by 6 bases, with 20 bases left in between. This CDR3 is 15 amino acids long. CDR3 sequence: CSVDATGGDDSEAFF. Here the CDR3 DNA reads TGCAGCGTTGACGCCACGGGGGGCGATGATTCTGAAGCTTTCTTT. Full variable domain (missing parts from reference TRBV29-1 and TRBJ1-1): SAVISQKPSRDICQRGTSLTIQCQVDSQVTMMFWYRQQPGQSLTLIATANQGSEATYESGFVIDKFPISRPNLTFSTLTVSNMSPEDSSIYLCSVDATGGDDSEAFFGQGTRLTVV.

This clonotype appeared once. The CDR3 nucleotides read TGTGCCAGCAGCCCCCGGACAGGGGGCGCAGGGAGAGAGACCCAGTACTTC. Residues: CASSPRTGGAGRETQYF. The chain combines TRBV11-2 with TRBJ2-5; 11 nucleotides align to TRBD1. This CDR3 spans 17 amino acids. Trimming cost V 5 bases and J 4 bases; bases outside gene matches: 12. Germline V gene data show CDR1 as SGHAT and CDR2 as FQNNGV. Full variable domain (remainder filled in from reference TRBV11-2 and TRBJ2-5): EAGVAQSPRYKIIEKRQSVAFWCNPISGHATLYWYQQILGQGPKLLIQFQNNGVVDDSQLPKDRFSAERLKGVDSTLKIQPAKLEDSAVYLCASSPRTGGAGRETQYFGPGTRLLVL.

This clonotype was detected a few times. The chain carries TRBV5-1 and TRBJ1-1; D unresolved. The CDR3 extends over 14 amino acids. CDR1 is SGHRS, CDR2 YFSETQ, per germline. Deletions cut 0 bases from V and 7 bases from J, with 13 bases between. The CDR3 protein is CASSLGTTELEAFF. CDR3 DNA: TGCGCCAGCAGCTTGGGAACTACCGAGCTTGAAGCTTTCTTT. Full variable domain (remainder filled in from reference TRBV5-1 and TRBJ1-1): KAGVTQTPRYLIKTRGQQVTLSCSPISGHRSVSWYQQTPGQGLQFLFEYFSETQRNKGNFPGRFSGRQFSNSRSEMNVSTLELGDSALYLCASSLGTTELEAFFGQGTRLTVV.

This clonotype was recorded many times. The chain carries TRBV6-1 and TRBJ1-6; D gene ambiguous. Trimming cost V 6 bases and J 0 bases, with 15 bases left between them. The CDR3 length is 17 residues. In germline, CDR1 is MNHNS, CDR2 SASEGT. CDR3 region: CASRVTPVSSYNSPLHF. CDR3 nucleotides: TGTGCCAGCAGAGTGACGCCCGTCAGCTCCTATAATTCACCCCTCCACTTT.

The table lists this clonotype with many counts. This chain links TRBV6-4 with TRBJ1-6; D remains unclear. The CDR3 has 13 amino acids. Germline CDR1 and CDR2: MRHNA and SNTAGT. V was trimmed by 0 bases and J by 7 bases, leaving 4 bases between them. DNA of the CDR3: TGTGCCAGCAGTGACTCGGGGAATTCACCCCTCCACTTT. Amino acids: CASSDSGNSPLHF.

The V gene is TRBV19, the J gene TRBJ2-2, with 7 positions matching TRBD1. CDR3 length equals 14 residues. V lost 1 base, J lost 6 bases, and 2 bases stayed unmatched. Germline V gene sequence: CDR1 LNHDA, CDR2 SQIVND (reference sequence). The CDR3 region has the DNA TGTGCCAGTAGTATAGGACAGGGTCCCGGGGAGCTGTTTTTT. Translation gives CASSIGQGPGELFF.

This clonotype was recorded many times. The chain joins TRBV11-2 to TRBJ2-7; no definite D call. V was trimmed by 5 bases and J by 7 bases, leaving 12 bases between them. CDR1 and CDR2 (germline): SGHAT, FQNNGV. This CDR3 has 12 residues. The CDR3 coding sequence is TGTGCCAGCAGCCCGGGTGGGAAAGAGCAGTACTTC. Translating gives CASSPGGKEQYF.

This clonotype has only a few counts. One end of the junction fails to match germline, which may point to a read error. The chain uses TRBV2 and TRBJ1-4; weak D call: TRBD1 (6 bases). Per germline, CDR1 SNHLY and CDR2 FYNNEI. The CDR3 is made up of 17 amino acids. Here the CDR3 reads CASSPRGASPTNEKLSF. For the CDR3, the DNA is TGTGCCAGCAGTCCCAGGGGCGCGAGTCCAACTAATGAAAAACTGTCTTTT. The full variable domain, in which reference TRBV2 and TRBJ1-4 provide the parts outside the CDR3, is EPEVTQTPSHQVTQMGQEVILRCVPISNHLYFYWYRQILGQKVEFLVSFYNNEISEKSEIFDDQFSVERPDGSNFTLKIRSTKLEDSAMYFCASSPRGASPTNEKLSFGSGTQLSVL.

In its sample, this clonotype was seen many times. The rearrangement uses TRBV5-1 and TRBJ2-3; D remains ambiguous. This CDR3 comprises 14 residues. V gave up 4 bases and J gave up 8 bases, with 17 bases separating them. CDR1 and CDR2 from the germline V gene are SGHRS and YFSETQ. In nucleotides, the CDR3 is TGCGCCAGCAGCAAACCCCAAGAGGAGTCTACGCAGTATTTT. It translates to CASSKPQEESTQYF.

This clonotype was counted many times. V usage is TRBV7-3 and J usage is TRBJ2-1, with 10 bases that match TRBD2. Per the germline V gene, CDR1 is SGHTA and CDR2 is FQGTGA. The CDR3 extends over 15 amino acids. Losses at the gene ends were 5 bases for V and 4 bases for J; bases not matched to a gene: 5. CDR3: CASSRSSGGYNEQFF. For the CDR3, the DNA is TGTGCCAGCAGCCGTTCTAGCGGGGGATACAATGAGCAGTTCTTC.

This clonotype was picked up a small number of times. The J gene is TRBJ2-1, the V gene TRBV10-3, with TRBD1 matching 12 bases. Per the germline V gene, CDR1 is ENHRY and CDR2 is SYGVKD. The CDR3 covers 14 residues. V trimming: 6 bases; J trimming: 8 bases; junction bases outside the gene matches: 5. The CDR3 here is CAIRMGTGGDEQFF. As DNA, the CDR3 is TGTGCCATCAGGATGGGGACAGGGGGCGATGAGCAGTTCTTC.

This clonotype was picked up many times. The rearrangement links TRBV9 to TRBJ2-1; 8 positions agree with TRBD2. This CDR3 comprises 17 residues. CDR1 and CDR2 from the germline V gene are SGDLS and YYNGEE. V lost 0 bases to trimming and J lost 7 bases; unmatched junction nucleotides: 12. CDR3 loop: CASSVVPRAGVRNEQFF. The CDR3 DNA is TGTGCCAGCAGCGTAGTCCCTCGAGCGGGAGTACGGAATGAGCAGTTCTTC. The full variable domain, completed using reference TRBV9 and TRBJ2-1, is DSGVTQTPKHLITATGQRVTLRCSPRSGDLSVYWYQQSLDQGLQFLIQYYNGEERAKGNILERFSAQQFPDLHSELNLSSLELGDSALYFCASSVVPRAGVRNEQFFGPGTRLTVL.

This chain uses TRBV7-6 with TRBJ1-5; no clear D gene. Between the trimmed V and J ends, which lost 6 bases and 1 base, there was a span of 13 bases. Germline assignment: CDR1 SGHVS and CDR2 FNYEAQ. The CDR3 length is 15 residues. The CDR3 DNA reads TGTGCCAGCAGTCACGAGGTGGGGAGCAATCAGCCCCAGCATTTT. Translation: CASSHEVGSNQPQHF.

This clonotype came up many times. This chain links TRBV2 with TRBJ1-1, with 7 bases fitting TRBD1. This CDR3 is 13 amino acids long. Trimming took 6 bases from V and 3 from J; bases not matched to a gene: 4. Germline V lookup: CDR1 SNHLY, CDR2 FYNNEI. CDR3: CASSDRVYTEAFF. CDR3 in DNA: TGTGCCAGCAGCGACAGGGTTTACACTGAAGCTTTCTTT.

This clonotype was detected many times. J is TRBJ2-4 and V is TRBV27; weak D call: TRBD2 (5 bases). CDR1 and CDR2 from the germline V gene are MNHEY and SMNVEV (reference sequence). This CDR3 is 15 amino acids long. V lost 2 bases, J lost 9 bases, and 17 bases lay in between. Written as DNA, the CDR3 is TGTGCCAGCAGTTTAAATCCCGAGGGTTGGGGCATTCAGTACTTC. Translating it yields CASSLNPEGWGIQYF.

The V gene is TRBV6-1, the J gene TRBJ2-5; 8 bases fit TRBD2. CDR1 and CDR2 (germline): MNHNS, SASEGT. The trim removed 6 bases at V and 5 bases at J, leaving 5 bases unmatched. The CDR3 length is 13 residues. CDR3 sequence: CASRRGGWETQYF. For the CDR3, the DNA is TGTGCCAGCAGACGGGGGGGATGGGAGACCCAGTACTTC.

This clonotype was picked up a small number of times. The chain carries TRBV6-1 and TRBJ2-7; 11 nucleotides agree with TRBD2. Trimming cost V 6 bases and J 6 bases; bases outside gene matches: 13. CDR1 MNHNS and CDR2 SASEGT come from the germline V gene. The CDR3 consists of 16 residues. This CDR3 reads CASRTSSGGDSGEQYF. The CDR3 nucleotides read TGTGCCAGCAGAACTAGTAGCGGGGGGGATTCGGGCGAGCAGTACTTC.

For this clonotype: Relative to the germline gene, one junction end is altered; a read error may explain this. The V gene is TRBV18, the J gene TRBJ2-2; D is possibly TRBD2 (5 bases). CDR1 and CDR2 (germline): KGHSH, LQKENI. The CDR3 runs 15 residues. CDR3 sequence reads: CASSPAGSPYGELLF. The CDR3 nucleotides are TGTGCCAGCTCACCCGCGGGTTCCCCATATGGGGAGCTGCTTTTT.

The chain recombines TRBV5-4 with TRBJ1-3; 9 bases are a match to TRBD1. The CDR3 consists of 16 residues. Germline CDR1 SGHNT, CDR2 YYREEE (reference sequence). With V trimmed by 4 bases and J by 2 bases, 7 bases remained unmatched. The CDR3 coding sequence is TGTGCCAGCAGCCTGGGGGGGGACAGGGCTGGAAACACCATATATTTT. This encodes CASSLGGDRAGNTIYF.

This chain uses TRBV5-4 with TRBJ1-1; 9 nucleotides agree with TRBD1. This CDR3 comprises 16 residues. Per germline, CDR1 SGHNT and CDR2 YYREEE (reference sequence). The ends lost 0 bases at V and 1 base at J; junction bases unmatched: 4. The CDR3 reads CASSLAGQGSNTEAFF. As DNA, the CDR3 is TGTGCCAGCAGCTTGGCTGGACAGGGGTCGAACACTGAAGCTTTCTTT.

V usage is TRBV18 and J usage is TRBJ2-1; 9 bases are a match to TRBD1. V shed 3 bases, J shed 7 bases, and the junction held 4 bases outside the gene matches. CDR1 and CDR2 from the germline V gene are KGHSH and LQKENI. This CDR3 is built from 14 residues. For the CDR3, the DNA is TGTGCCAGCTCACCTCCGACAGGGGGGAATGAGCAGTTCTTC. It yields the protein CASSPPTGGNEQFF.

This clonotype was found a few times. V and J are TRBV20-1 and TRBJ2-7; the D call may be TRBD1 or TRBD2 (5 bases each). The CDR3 contains 14 residues. V was shortened by 2 bases and J by 2 bases, with 13 bases between the two germline ends. In germline, CDR1 is DFQATT, CDR2 SNEGSKA (reference sequence). The CDR3 spells CSARFGTDTYEQYF. The CDR3 DNA follows: TGCAGTGCTAGATTCGGGACGGATACCTACGAGCAGTACTTC.

The chain is built from TRBV25-1 and TRBJ1-2; D uncertain. CDR1 is MGHDK, CDR2 SYGVNS, per germline. This CDR3 contains 15 residues. Trimming removed 3 bases at V and 2 bases at J, with 13 bases between. For the CDR3, the DNA is TGTGCCAGCAGTGAGGGCTCTTGGGCGAACTATGGCTACACCTTC. Translating it yields CASSEGSWANYGYTF.

This clonotype was counted between two and nine times. This chain joins TRBV19 and TRBJ2-7; TRBD2 matches 14 bases. Germline trimming cut 5 bases from V and 6 bases from J; bases unmatched to any gene: 6. The CDR3 contains 15 residues. Per the germline V gene, CDR1 is LNHDA and CDR2 is SQIVND (reference sequence). The CDR3 coding sequence is TGTGCCAGTAGTTGGAGTGGACTAGCGGGGGGCGAGCAGTACTTC. This translates into CASSWSGLAGGEQYF.

The V gene is TRBV10-1, the J gene TRBJ1-6, with a tentative D call TRBD1 (5 bases). V was pared by 8 bases and J by 9 bases, with 20 bases between. CDR1 and CDR2 (germline): WNHNN, SYGVQD (reference sequence). The CDR3 contains 15 residues. Here the CDR3 reads CASERPDSGRSPLHF. The CDR3 DNA reads TGCGCCAGCGAACGCCCTGACAGCGGACGTTCACCCCTCCACTTT.

V usage is TRBV15 and J usage is TRBJ1-3, with unresolved D. Trimming stripped 1 base from V and 0 bases from J, with 10 bases between. The germline gives CDR1 LNHNV, CDR2 YYDKDF (reference sequence). CDR3 length equals 16 residues. CDR3 sequence: CATSRAYSDSGNTIYF. The CDR3 nucleotides are TGTGCCACCAGCAGAGCCTATTCGGACTCTGGAAACACCATATATTTT. The full variable domain, in which reference TRBV15 and TRBJ1-3 provide the parts outside the CDR3, is DAMVIQNPRYQVTQFGKPVTLSCSQTLNHNVMYWYQQKSSQAPKLLFHYYDKDFNNEADTPDNFQSRRPNTSFCFLDIRSPGLGDTAMYLCATSRAYSDSGNTIYFGEGSWLTVV.

In its sample, this clonotype was seen many times. This chain links TRBV9 with TRBJ1-2, with unresolved D. Trimming left V 1 base short and J 4 bases short, with 11 bases between. The CDR3 runs 14 residues. In germline, CDR1 is SGDLS, CDR2 YYNGEE. The CDR3 here is CASSVREGSYGYTF. CDR3 DNA: TGTGCCAGCAGCGTAAGGGAAGGCAGCTATGGCTACACCTTC. Full variable domain (rest looked up from reference TRBV9 and TRBJ1-2): DSGVTQTPKHLITATGQRVTLRCSPRSGDLSVYWYQQSLDQGLQFLIQYYNGEERAKGNILERFSAQQFPDLHSELNLSSLELGDSALYFCASSVREGSYGYTFGSGTRLTVV.

This clonotype was seen ten or more times. The V call is TRBV20-1, the J call TRBJ2-1, with 8 bases lining up with TRBD1. The CDR3 consists of 14 residues. The junction had 4 bases not matched to a gene; V was cut back by 5 bases and J by 1 base. Germline CDR1 is DFQATT and CDR2 is SNEGSKA (reference sequence). DNA for the CDR3: TGCAGTGCTTTTGGACAGGGTTCCTACAATGAGCAGTTCTTC. It translates to CSAFGQGSYNEQFF.